The next 15 T cell receptor beta chains were all read from a single sample in a study of glioma-infiltrating T cells after dendritic cell vaccination. The table came from immunoSEQ multiplex PCR; TCRdb's copy has only in-frame clones and leaves some out. This sample has approximately 100,000 clones, with roughly 81% found just once. The sequencing used blood, collected before dendritic cell vaccination. The receptors here all came from a human donor with glioblastoma.

J is TRBJ1-6 and V is TRBV7-2, with TRBD1 identical over 7 bases. Germline-derived CDR1 and CDR2 are SGHTA and FQGNSA. J gave up 4 bases and V 0 bases, and 3 bases lay outside the gene matches. The CDR3 runs 16 residues. CDR3 loop: CASSLASGGYNSPLHF. CDR3 bases: TGTGCCAGCAGCTTAGCTTCAGGGGGGTATAATTCACCCCTCCACTTT.

The chain has TRBV6-5 and TRBJ1-3; D is unresolved. V lost 0 bases and J lost 1, with 10 bases in between. Germline lookup yields CDR1 MNHEY and CDR2 SVGAGI. The CDR3 covers 16 residues. CDR3 sequence: CASSYSWEASGNTIYF. The DNA of the CDR3 is TGTGCCAGCAGTTACTCATGGGAGGCATCTGGAAACACCATATATTTT.

The genes are TRBV7-2 and TRBJ2-1; D unresolved. Trimming shortened V by 4 bases and J by 9 bases, and 13 bases separated the two germline ends. The CDR3 runs to 13 residues. Looked up from germline, CDR1 is SGHTA and CDR2 is FQGNSA. DNA for the CDR3: TGTGCCAGCAGCTCCCCTATTTTTGGTGAGCAGTTCTTC. This encodes CASSSPIFGEQFF.

The rearrangement uses TRBV11-1 and TRBJ2-2; TRBD1 matches 8 bases. J gave up 2 bases and V 3 bases, and 8 bases lay outside the gene matches. There are 17 residues in the CDR3. Looked up from germline, CDR1 is SGHAT and CDR2 is FQDESV (reference sequence). The CDR3 here is CASSFPRGQGNTGELFF. As DNA, the CDR3 is TGTGCCAGCAGCTTTCCCCGCGGACAGGGTAACACCGGGGAGCTGTTTTTT.

The J gene is TRBJ1-2, the V gene TRBV30; 8 bases are a match to TRBD1. The germline V gene has CDR1 GTSNPN and CDR2 SVGIG (reference sequence). The V segment lost 0 bases and the J segment 8 bases; nucleotides outside the gene matches: 5. This CDR3 is 13 amino acids long. The CDR3 DNA follows: TGTGCCTGGAGTGTACCAGGGGGCGACGGCTACACCTTC. Its protein product is CAWSVPGGDGYTF.

The V gene is TRBV7-6, the J gene TRBJ2-7, with a tentative D call TRBD1 (5 bases). V was trimmed by 0 bases and J by 5 bases, leaving 17 bases between them. From germline, CDR1 is SGHVS and CDR2 FNYEAQ. The CDR3 covers 16 residues. The CDR3 loop reads CASSLAGRGVLDEQYF. CDR3 coding DNA: TGTGCCAGCAGCTTAGCGGGTAGGGGCGTTCTCGACGAGCAGTACTTC.

This rearrangement joins TRBV28 to TRBJ1-6; D ambiguous. Germline-derived CDR1 and CDR2 are MDHEN and SYDVKM. With 5 bases removed from V and 5 bases from J, the gap between germline ends came to 16 bases. This CDR3 is built from 16 residues. In nucleotides, the CDR3 is TGTGCCAGCAGTCTACCGGCGGGCGGGAATAATTCACCCCTCCACTTT. It codes for CASSLPAGGNNSPLHF.

The J gene is TRBJ2-7, the V gene TRBV25-1; the D is unclear. Germline CDR1 is MGHDK and CDR2 is SYGVNS. Deletions cut 1 base from V and 6 bases from J, with 4 bases between. This CDR3 spans 11 amino acids. The CDR3 loop reads CASSESVEQYF. In DNA form, the CDR3 reads TGTGCCAGCAGTGAATCGGTCGAGCAGTACTTC.

The chain is built from TRBV29-1 and TRBJ1-5, with TRBD1 matching 9 bases. This CDR3 spans 13 amino acids. The trim removed 6 bases at V and 6 bases at J, leaving 6 bases unmatched. Germline CDR1 and CDR2: SQVTM and ANQGSEA. CDR3 sequence reads: CSVGTGSSQPQHF. The DNA of the CDR3 is TGCAGCGTGGGGACAGGGAGTAGTCAGCCCCAGCATTTT.

The chain joins TRBV27 to TRBJ2-7; D is unclear. Trimming pared 3 bases from V and 4 bases from J, leaving 10 bases between. The CDR3 contains 13 residues. Per the germline V gene, CDR1 is MNHEY and CDR2 is SMNVEV (reference sequence). Here the CDR3 DNA reads TGTGCCAGCAGTTTTGGGCTCCCGTACGAGCAGTACTTC. Protein sequence: CASSFGLPYEQYF.

With respect to this clone: It differs at one base from a far larger clone, so likely a read error. The identical CDR3 is also encoded by other nucleotide sequences in the sample. This sequence joins TRBV6-6 and TRBJ2-5, with 10 bases lining up with TRBD2. The ends lost 8 bases at V and 5 bases at J; junction bases unmatched: 11. The CDR3 sequence is 15 residues long. Germline assignment: CDR1 MNHNY and CDR2 SVGAGI (reference sequence). The CDR3 spells CASALERGGLETQYF. CDR3 nucleotides: TGTGCCAGCGCCCTCGAGCGGGGGGGCTTGGAGACCCAGTACTTC.

The chain employs TRBV5-4 and TRBJ2-7; 10 bases map to TRBD1. In germline, CDR1 is SGHNT, CDR2 YYREEE (reference sequence). V was clipped by 6 bases and J by 5 bases; unmatched bases: 14. The CDR3 loop spans 16 amino acids. The CDR3: CASTPTPGQGMHEQYF. CDR3 nucleotide sequence: TGTGCCAGCACCCCAACCCCGGGACAGGGGATGCACGAGCAGTACTTC.

The rearrangement uses TRBV29-1 and TRBJ1-3; D remains unclear. Trimming cost V 6 bases and J 1 base, with 7 bases left between them. The CDR3 consists of 12 residues. The germline V gene encodes CDR1 SQVTM and CDR2 ANQGSEA. The CDR3 DNA reads as TGCAGCGTAACAGTTTCTGGAAACACCATATATTTT. Residues: CSVTVSGNTIYF.

The chain recombines TRBV11-3 with TRBJ2-7; tentative D call: TRBD2 (5 bases). Germline values: CDR1 SGHNT, CDR2 YENEEA. The CDR3 spans 13 residues. The germline V and J ends were trimmed by 0 bases and 5 bases, with 8 bases remaining between them. CDR3 in DNA: TGTGCCAGCAGCTTAGAGATAGCGAACGAGCAGTACTTC. Protein: CASSLEIANEQYF.

The chain carries TRBV29-1 and TRBJ2-6; tentative D call: TRBD2 (6 bases). Trimming pared 1 base from V and 0 bases from J, leaving 10 bases between. CDR1 is SQVTM, CDR2 ANQGSEA, per germline. CDR3 length equals 16 residues. The DNA of the CDR3 is TGCAGCGTTGAAGTTCTGGAGGGCTCTGGGGCCAACGTCCTGACTTTC. It is translated as CSVEVLEGSGANVLTF.